Listed below are T cell receptor beta chains from one sample, sequenced in a study of vaccination and CD4 T cells after COVID-19. Antigens for these TCRs are unknown. TCRdb re-called the PCR reads through MiXCR, storing one row per CDR3 protein. Among roughly 3,900 distinct CDR3 sequences listed, 20% were seen once. Sample: CD4+ T cells from blood, cultured in vitro. These receptors were taken from a human donor who had recovered from COVID-19. Each CDR3 is given with its conserved first and last residue. A D gene is named only where the DNA matches it firmly. Clone size is not always given. Where it is, it says once, few, many or a class for expanded clones.

CDR3 length | clone size | J gene | D gene | V gene | CDR3 DNA | CDR3 protein
15 | few | TRBJ1-2 | TRBD1 | TRBV11-2 | TGTGCCAGCAGCTCCCGGGACAGACGAAACTATGGCTACACCTTC | CASSSRDRRNYGYTF
16 | few | TRBJ2-3 | TRBD2 | TRBV20-1 | TGCAGTGCTAGAGGGCCGGGACTAGCGGGGGAGGATACGCAGTATTTT | CSARGPGLAGEDTQYF
19 | NA | TRBJ1-1 | TRBD1 | TRBV12-5 | TGTGCTAGTGGTTTATCAGGCCTCCGGGACAGCTTAATGAACACTGAAGCTTTCTTT | CASGLSGLRDSLMNTEAFF
14 | few | TRBJ1-3 | TRBD1 | TRBV6-1 | TGTGCCAGTAAACAGGGGGCGGCTGGAAACACCATATATTTT | CASKQGAAGNTIYF
16 | NA | TRBJ2-3 | TRBD2 | TRBV5-1 | TGCGCCAGCAGGCCCCTCGGCGGGGGGCGCACAGATACGCAGTATTTT | CASRPLGGGRTDTQYF
17 | NA | TRBJ1-3 | NA | TRBV11-2 | TGTGCCAGCAGCCAGCGAGGGGCGGCAAGCTCTGGAAACACCATATATTTT | CASSQRGAASSGNTIYF
22 | NA | TRBJ1-3 | NA | TRBV10-1 | NA | CASTNQTSMYLCASGEGNTIYF
14 | few | TRBJ1-4 | NA | TRBV12-3/TRBV12-4 | TGTGCCAGCAGTTTAGGGGGCTGGAATGAAAAACTGTTTTTT | CASSLGGWNEKLFF
17 | few | TRBJ2-5 | TRBD2 | TRBV9 | TGTGCCAGCAGCCCCCGGGGTAGCGGGGGACATACAGAGACCCAGTACTTC | CASSPRGSGGHTETQYF
16 | NA | TRBJ2-3 | NA | TRBV7-2 | TGTGCCAGCAGCCGCCAAATAAGGCGGAGCGCAGATACGCAGTATTTT | CASSRQIRRSADTQYF
12 | few | TRBJ2-2 | NA | TRBV2 | TGTGCCAGCAATCTTGCGTCCGGGGAGCTGTTTTTT | CASNLASGELFF
13 | NA | TRBJ2-1 | NA | TRBV2 | TGTGCCAGCAAGTCTCGCTTATACAATGAGCAGTTCTTC | CASKSRLYNEQFF
13 | medium-sized | TRBJ2-1 | NA | TRBV2 | TGTGCCAGCAAGGGCAGGGTATACAATGAGCAGTTCTTC | CASKGRVYNEQFF
14 | large | TRBJ2-3 | TRBD2 | TRBV25-1 | TGTGCCAGCAGTGGGACTAGCGGGCTGGATACGCAGTATTTT | CASSGTSGLDTQYF
15 | NA | TRBJ2-1 | TRBD1 | TRBV20-1 | TGCAGTGCTAGAGTAGACAGGGGGGTCCACAATGAGCAGTTCTTC | CSARVDRGVHNEQFF
13 | medium-sized | TRBJ1-1 | NA | TRBV20-1 | TGCAGTGCCTTCAGGGTACAGAACACTGAAGCTTTCTTT | CSAFRVQNTEAFF
14 | few | TRBJ1-2 | NA | TRBV6-5 | TGTGCCAGCAGTTACTCGAGAGGGGGCTATGGCTACACCTTC | CASSYSRGGYGYTF
15 | NA | TRBJ2-2 | NA | TRBV3-1 | TGTGCCAGCAGCCAAGGGTCTTCCTTCACCGGGGAGCTGTTTTTT | CASSQGSSFTGELFF
16 | few | TRBJ2-2 | TRBD1 | TRBV12-3/TRBV12-4 | TGTGCCAGCAGTTTAGATAGGACAGGGAGGACCGGGGAGCTGTTTTTT | CASSLDRTGRTGELFF
13 | NA | TRBJ1-1 | NA | TRBV6-4 | TGTGCCAGCGCAGGGGAGGCGAACACTGAAGCTTTCTTT | CASAGEANTEAFF
13 | NA | TRBJ2-7 | NA | TRBV2 | TGTGCCAGCAGCCTACGGGGCATAAACGAGCAGTACTTC | CASSLRGINEQYF
15 | few | TRBJ2-6 | NA | TRBV30 | TGTGCCTGGGGGGGGGACAGGCCTGGGGCCAACGTCCTGACTTTC | CAWGGDRPGANVLTF
16 | few | TRBJ1-1 | NA | TRBV5-1 | TGCGCCAGCAGCTTGGAAACGGCCAGGGTGAACACTGAAGCTTTCTTT | CASSLETARVNTEAFF
13 | NA | TRBJ2-3 | TRBD1 | TRBV7-7 | TGTGCTAGCAGCCGAAGACAGGGAGATACGCAGTATTTT | CASSRRQGDTQYF
15 | medium-sized | TRBJ1-6 | NA | TRBV30 | TGTGCCTGGAGTGGGACAGTACGCTATAATTCACCCCTCCACTTT | CAWSGTVRYNSPLHF
13 | few | TRBJ1-1 | NA | TRBV6-1 | TGTGCCAGCAGTCACGGACTTAACACTGAAGCTTTCTTT | CASSHGLNTEAFF
18 | NA | TRBJ2-1 | TRBD2 | TRBV19 | TGTGCCAGTATGACACCGGGACTAGGGCCCCAATCCTACAATGAGCAGTTCTTC | CASMTPGLGPQSYNEQFF
13 | few | TRBJ1-2 | NA | TRBV2 | TGTGCCAGCACGAGTCTGGGAATATATGGCTACACCTTC | CASTSLGIYGYTF
16 | NA | TRBJ1-4 | NA | TRBV5-4 | TGTGCCAGCAGTGCTGGGGCAGCAGCAACTAATGAAGAACTGTTTTTT | CASSAGAAATNEELFF
15 | medium-sized | TRBJ1-5 | NA | TRBV6-1 | TGTGCCAGCAGCGGTGGGCAGGGTTACAATCAGCCCCAGCATTTT | CASSGGQGYNQPQHF
15 | medium-sized | TRBJ1-2 | TRBD1 | TRBV5-1 | TGCGCCAGCAGCTTGGGCGACAGGGCGGGGGCTGGCTACACCTTC | CASSLGDRAGAGYTF
16 | few | TRBJ2-3 | TRBD2 | TRBV6-5 | TGTGCCAGCAGTTACGGTCTAAGCGGGGCTTCGCATACGCAGTATTTT | CASSYGLSGASHTQYF
13 | NA | TRBJ2-7 | NA | TRBV12-3/TRBV12-4 | TGTGCCAGCACTCGAGGGCCCGCCTACGAGCAGTACTTC | CASTRGPAYEQYF
15 | NA | TRBJ1-1 | NA | TRBV7-8 | TGTGCCAGCAGCTTACCAGGGGTTAGGAACACTAAAGCTTTCTTT | CASSLPGVRNTKAFF
14 | few | TRBJ2-5 | NA | TRBV5-4 | TGTGCCAGCAGCTTGGATCGCAGCGCAGGGGCCCAGTACTTC | CASSLDRSAGAQYF
15 | medium-sized | TRBJ2-2 | NA | TRBV27 | TGTGCCAGCAGGTTGAAGCCCCGGAGTACCGGGGAGCTGTTTTTT | CASRLKPRSTGELFF
14 | large | TRBJ1-2 | NA | TRBV10-2 | TGCGCCAGCAGGGATTGGACAGACGACTATGGCTACACCTTC | CASRDWTDDYGYTF
14 | few | TRBJ2-7 | NA | TRBV20-1 | TGCAGTGCTACCATAGGGACCCTCACCTACGAGCAGTACTTC | CSATIGTLTYEQYF
11 | NA | TRBJ2-3 | NA | TRBV7-9 | TGTGCCAGCAGCTTACAGGAGCGACAGTATTTT | CASSLQERQYF
14 | NA | TRBJ1-4 | TRBD1 | TRBV5-4 | TGTGCCAGCAGCCCGACAGGGGGGGATGAAAAACTGTTTTTT | CASSPTGGDEKLFF
13 | few | TRBJ1-3 | TRBD1 | TRBV2 | TGTGCCAGCAGTGTAACAGGGGGCAACACCATATATTTT | CASSVTGGNTIYF
13 | few | TRBJ2-6 | NA | TRBV30 | TGTGCCTTGGGGTTCTCTGGGGCCAACGTCCTGACTTTC | CALGFSGANVLTF
15 | few | TRBJ1-2 | TRBD1 | TRBV7-9 | TGTGCCAGCAGCCCGGGATCAGGGGGCGGGTATGGCTACACCTTC | CASSPGSGGGYGYTF
11 | medium-sized | TRBJ1-2 | NA | TRBV6-1 | TGTGCCTCCCAGCTCGCCTATGGCTACACCTTC | CASQLAYGYTF
14 | few | TRBJ1-1 | TRBD1 | TRBV6-1 | TGTGCCAGCAGTGTCACGGGACAGGGGGCTGAAGCTTTCTTT | CASSVTGQGAEAFF
16 | NA | TRBJ2-1 | TRBD2 | TRBV10-3 | TGTGCCATCAGTGGGGCCCTAGCGGGAGACTACAATGAGCAGTTCTTC | CAISGALAGDYNEQFF
17 | NA | TRBJ1-2 | NA | TRBV5-1 | TGCGCCAGCAGTTTTTCCCACCCAGACATATTTAACTATGGCTACACCTTC | CASSFSHPDIFNYGYTF
15 | medium-sized | TRBJ2-2 | NA | TRBV15 | TGTGCCACCAGCAGAGGGGACACCAACACCGGGGAGCTGTTTTTT | CATSRGDTNTGELFF
13 | medium-sized | TRBJ1-5 | NA | TRBV12-3/TRBV12-4 | TGTGCCAGCAGTTTAACCGACAATCAGCCCCAGCATTTT | CASSLTDNQPQHF
13 | NA | TRBJ1-2 | NA | TRBV5-6 | TGTGCCAGCAGCTTAGACAGGTCCTATGGCTACACCTTC | CASSLDRSYGYTF
13 | few | TRBJ2-7 | TRBD1 | TRBV5-1 | TGCGCCAGCAGCTTGGAGGGGGCGAGGGAGCAGTACTTC | CASSLEGAREQYF